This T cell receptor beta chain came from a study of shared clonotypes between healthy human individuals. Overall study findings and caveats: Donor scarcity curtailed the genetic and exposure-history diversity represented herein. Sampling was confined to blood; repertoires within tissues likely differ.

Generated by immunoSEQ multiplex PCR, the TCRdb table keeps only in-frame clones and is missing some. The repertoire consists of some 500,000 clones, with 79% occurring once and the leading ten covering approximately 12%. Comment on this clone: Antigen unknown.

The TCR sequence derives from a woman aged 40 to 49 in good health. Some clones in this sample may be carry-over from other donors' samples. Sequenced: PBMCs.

The CDR3 sequence: CASSPPPPVRDYNEQFF. CDR3 sequence (DNA): TGTGCCAGCAGCCCCCCCCCGCCCGTACGGGACTACAATGAGCAGTTCTTC. The chain recombines TRBV7-9 with TRBJ2-1; D might be TRBD2 (5 bases). The CDR3 runs to 17 residues. The ends were cut back, 5 bases at V and 3 bases at J, with 20 bases in the middle. Germline V lookup: CDR1 SEHNR, CDR2 FQNEAQ (reference sequence).